The sequence of this T cell receptor (beta chain) was determined in a study of blood T cell repertoires in COVID-19. Study summary: There were acute and convalescent COVID-19 samples, and they came from the United States, Italy and Spain. The cDNA or gDNA used as material had been derived from T cells, B-cell-depleted T cells, or PBMCs.

This clone appeared a single time. In the source study's methods: Nucleated cell number was recorded as an estimate derived from reference gene primer amplification. Profiling relied on immunoSEQ multiplex PCR, and the TCRdb table lists in-frame clones only, not all of them. That table is the source of V, J and clone size, and D and trimming were worked out from the DNA. The table includes around 29,000 clones, about 90% detected once. This CDR3 has 16 residues. The V gene's germline CDR1 is SNHLY and CDR2 FYNNEI. V gave up 6 bases and J gave up 0 bases; unmatched junction bases: 8. This TCR was recovered from a human donor in a cohort sampled during active COVID-19. J is TRBJ2-3 and V is TRBV2, with 8 bases fitting TRBD1. The sequenced sample consisted of peripheral blood. The CDR3 sequence: CASRDRAGGSTDTQYF. DNA of the CDR3: TGTGCCAGCAGGGACAGGGCTGGGGGAAGCACAGATACGCAGTATTTT.